This passage covers 16 T cell receptor beta chains from one sample sequenced in a study of cytomegalovirus exposure and HLA in healthy donors. Repertoires were generated with immunoSEQ multiplex PCR, while TCRdb's copy carries only in-frame clones and drops some. The sample carries roughly 260,000 clones, nearly 90% recorded once. Sequences were obtained from PBMCs. The receptors were sampled from a woman aged 18 to 35 in good health and CMV-seronegative.

J is TRBJ1-6 and V is TRBV19, with D possibly being TRBD1 (6 bases). V was shortened by 5 bases and J by 7 bases, with 9 bases between the two germline ends. The CDR3 covers 13 residues. Germline values: CDR1 LNHDA, CDR2 SQIVND (reference sequence). The CDR3: CASSLQGNSPLHF. CDR3 nucleotide sequence: TGTGCCAGTAGTTTGCAGGGGAATTCACCCCTCCACTTT.

This sequence joins TRBV4-1 and TRBJ1-1; D gene uncertain. Deletions cut 5 bases from V and 7 bases from J, with 8 bases between. Germline V gene sequence: CDR1 MGHRA, CDR2 YSYEKL. CDR3 length: 11 residues. This CDR3 is CASSRGLEAFF. For the CDR3, the DNA is TGCGCCAGCAGCAGAGGTCTTGAAGCTTTCTTT.

This rearrangement joins TRBV15 to TRBJ2-7, with D possibly TRBD1 on 6 matching bases. Germline-derived CDR1 and CDR2 are LNHNV and YYDKDF (reference sequence). The CDR3 has 15 amino acids. The germline V and J ends were trimmed by 0 bases and 0 bases, with 9 bases remaining between them. Here the CDR3 DNA reads TGTGCCACCAGCAGAGATAAACAGGGCTCCTACGAGCAGTACGTC. Protein sequence: CATSRDKQGSYEQYV.

The rearrangement links TRBV30 to TRBJ2-5; 8 bases are shared with TRBD2. CDR1 is GTSNPN, CDR2 SVGIG, per germline (reference sequence). CDR3 length equals 15 residues. Trimming at V came to 2 bases and at J to 4 bases, leaving 9 bases not matched to a gene. The CDR3 DNA reads as TGTGCCTGGAGTCTCACGGGGGGGCCGAGAGAGACCCAGTACTTC. It encodes CAWSLTGGPRETQYF.

The J gene is TRBJ2-5, the V gene TRBV30, with a possible D match to TRBD2 (7 bases). The CDR3 runs to 12 residues. Germline lookup yields CDR1 GTSNPN and CDR2 SVGIG (reference sequence). Trimming stripped 4 bases from V and 5 bases from J, with 11 bases between. CDR3 DNA sequence: TGTGCCTGGAAGGCGGGGGCGGAGACCCAGTACTTC. It yields the protein CAWKAGAETQYF.

The V gene is TRBV6-5, the J gene TRBJ1-6; 9 bases map to TRBD1. CDR1 and CDR2 from the germline V gene are MNHEY and SVGAGI. Trimming cost V 5 bases and J 7 bases; bases outside gene matches: 6. This CDR3 has 15 residues. The CDR3 is CASSPGTGFNSPLHF. The CDR3 nucleotides read TGTGCCAGCAGTCCCGGGACAGGGTTCAATTCACCCCTCCACTTT.

To note about this clone: This sample includes further DNA sequences coding for the same CDR3. This rearrangement joins TRBV10-3 to TRBJ2-7; possibly TRBD1 for D (5 bases). The CDR3 contains 13 residues. V lost 3 bases to trimming and J lost 4 bases, with 10 bases between them. Per the germline V gene, CDR1 is ENHRY and CDR2 is SYGVKD. The CDR3: CAISEGQGYEQYF. CDR3 nucleotide sequence: TGTGCCATCAGTGAAGGGCAGGGTTACGAGCAGTACTTC.

V and J are TRBV30 and TRBJ2-1; 7 bases fit TRBD2. With 5 bases clipped from V and 2 bases from J, the junction kept 3 bases outside the gene matches. CDR1 is GTSNPN and CDR2 is SVGIG in the germline V gene (reference sequence). CDR3 length: 13 residues. CDR3 loop: CAWYGGTYNEQFF. The CDR3 DNA reads as TGTGCCTGGTACGGGGGGACCTACAATGAGCAGTTCTTC.

This chain links TRBV9 with TRBJ2-1, with TRBD2 matching over 7 bases. The CDR3 runs to 15 residues. Germline V gives CDR1 SGDLS, CDR2 YYNGEE. V lost 0 bases to trimming and J lost 2 bases; unmatched junction nucleotides: 2. The DNA of the CDR3 is TGTGCCAGCAGCGTAGTGGCGGGGGCCTACAATGAGCAGTTCTTC. Protein sequence: CASSVVAGAYNEQFF.

V gene TRBV2 combines with J gene TRBJ2-1; D is possibly TRBD1 (5 bases). Trimming left V 6 bases short and J 8 bases short, with 11 bases between. The germline CDR1 and CDR2 sequences are SNHLY and FYNNEI. The CDR3 runs 12 residues. CDR3: CASRAGLDEQFF. The CDR3 DNA reads as TGTGCCAGCAGGGCAGGGTTGGATGAGCAGTTCTTC.

This chain connects TRBV6-6 to TRBJ2-5; 12 bases agree with TRBD1. Trimming at V came to 2 bases and at J to 4 bases, leaving 5 bases not matched to a gene. CDR1 and CDR2 (germline): MNHNY, SVGAGI (reference sequence). The CDR3 spans 16 residues. CDR3: CASSYGDRGPAETQYF. For the CDR3, the DNA is TGTGCCAGCAGTTACGGGGACAGGGGGCCCGCAGAGACCCAGTACTTC.

The J gene is TRBJ2-7, the V gene TRBV12-2; the table gives TRBD1 as D, unverified against the DNA. TRBV12-2 is assigned pseudogene status. The CDR3 totals 17 residues. CDR3 region: CASRLARTKAPSYEQYF. The DNA of the CDR3 is TGTGCAAGTCGCTTAGCAAGGACAAAGGCCCCTTCCTACGAGCAGTACTTC.

The V and J genes are TRBV5-6 and TRBJ1-1; TRBD1 matches at 7 bases. Germline CDR1 SGHDT, CDR2 YYEEEE. J was trimmed by 3 bases and V by 2 bases; bases with no gene match: 4. The CDR3 is made up of 14 amino acids. CDR3 residues: CASSLYQGDTEAFF. In DNA form, the CDR3 reads TGTGCCAGCAGCTTATACCAGGGGGACACTGAAGCTTTCTTT.

This chain uses TRBV7-9 with TRBJ2-5; maybe TRBD2 (6 bases). V was clipped by 5 bases and J by 5 bases, with 12 bases between them. There are 13 residues in the CDR3. CDR1 is SEHNR, CDR2 FQNEAQ, per germline (reference sequence). CDR3 bases: TGTGCCAGCAGCGATAGCGGTAGGGAGACCCAGTACTTC. Encoded protein: CASSDSGRETQYF.

The V call is TRBV28, the J call TRBJ2-7, with 10 bases matching TRBD2. The germline gives CDR1 MDHEN, CDR2 SYDVKM. V dropped 5 bases and J dropped 2; count of bases not matched to a gene: 3. CDR3 length equals 14 residues. The CDR3 spells CASSSGGAPYEQYV. The CDR3 nucleotides read TGTGCCAGCAGTAGCGGGGGGGCCCCCTACGAGCAGTACGTC.

The genes are TRBV6-1 and TRBJ1-5; D might be TRBD1 (6 bases). Trimming took 6 bases from V and 7 from J, leaving 13 bases between them. The CDR3 runs 13 residues. The V gene's germline CDR1 is MNHNS and CDR2 SASEGT. For the CDR3, the DNA is TGTGCCAGCAGCCTACAGGGCGGGCAGCCCCAGCATTTT. It codes for CASSLQGGQPQHF.